These 29 T cell receptor beta chains originate from one sample sequenced in a study of T cell responses to AZD1222 COVID-19 vaccine. TCRdb keeps only in-frame clones here, not all; method: immunoSEQ multiplex PCR. This table has approximately 100,000 clones, around 94% appearing once. This specimen was peripheral blood, taken on day 0 of AZD1222 vaccination. Every receptor here comes from an adult in good health.

This clone appeared a single time. The V and J genes are TRBV28 and TRBJ2-7; unclear D gene. The V end was cut by 5 bases, the J end by 4 bases, with 12 bases between. This CDR3 is built from 13 residues. Germline V gives CDR1 MDHEN, CDR2 SYDVKM. The CDR3, as DNA: TGTGCCAGCAGTATCGGCAGCTCGTACGAGCAGTACTTC. Translated, it gives CASSIGSSYEQYF.

This clone was seen only a few times. V is TRBV6-1 and J is TRBJ2-4; the D gene is possibly TRBD2 (5 bases). The CDR3 is 17 amino acids. Germline V gives CDR1 MNHNS, CDR2 SASEGT. V lost 1 base, J lost 1 base, and 14 bases lay in between. CDR3 residues: CASSEVSTRGAKNIQYF. The CDR3 DNA sequence: TGTGCCAGCAGTGAAGTCTCCACCAGAGGGGCCAAAAACATTCAGTACTTC.

The chain carries TRBV19 and TRBJ2-1; no clear D gene. The length of the CDR3 is 15 residues. Germline V CDR1 and CDR2: LNHDA, SQIVND (reference sequence). Trimming removed 5 bases from V and 4 bases from J, with 15 bases in between. CDR3 loop: CASSFSHRVYNEQFF. CDR3 sequence (DNA): TGTGCCAGTAGTTTTTCCCACCGGGTATACAATGAGCAGTTCTTC.

V usage is TRBV7-9 and J usage is TRBJ1-2; 8 bases agree with TRBD1. Germline CDR1 SEHNR, CDR2 FQNEAQ (reference sequence). V shed 5 bases and J 9 bases; nucleotides not matched to a gene: 8. This CDR3 region has 13 residues. The CDR3 region is CASSTQGASSYTF. The CDR3 region has the DNA TGTGCCAGCAGCACCCAGGGGGCCTCTAGCTACACCTTC.

This sequence joins TRBV19 and TRBJ1-5; 7 bases are shared with TRBD1. The CDR3 is 14 residues long. The germline V gene encodes CDR1 LNHDA and CDR2 SQIVND (reference sequence). Germline trimming cut 6 bases from V and 5 bases from J; bases unmatched to any gene: 7. The CDR3 reads CASSVTGRDQPQHF. CDR3 bases: TGTGCCAGTAGCGTGACAGGGCGGGATCAGCCCCAGCATTTT.

This chain uses TRBV7-9 with TRBJ2-2, with D perhaps given as TRBD1 or TRBD2 (5 bases each). Germline V gene sequence: CDR1 SEHNR, CDR2 FQNEAQ (reference sequence). The ends were cut back, 2 bases at V and 5 bases at J, with 18 bases in the middle. There are 17 residues in the CDR3. The CDR3 DNA sequence: TGTGCCAGCAGCTTACCAAATCCGGGGCAGAATACCGGGGAGCTGTTTTTT. Protein: CASSLPNPGQNTGELFF.

The rearrangement joins TRBV5-1 to TRBJ1-1, with TRBD1 matching 7 bases. Losses at the gene ends were 7 bases for V and 0 bases for J; bases not matched to a gene: 6. This CDR3 comprises 14 residues. Germline V lookup: CDR1 SGHRS, CDR2 YFSETQ. The CDR3: CASSGQSMNTEAFF. CDR3 DNA: TGCGCCAGCTCGGGACAGAGCATGAACACTGAAGCTTTCTTT.

The chain links TRBV12-3 or TRBV12-4 to TRBJ1-5; D is undetermined. The CDR3 spans 13 residues. V was shortened by 3 bases and J by 6 bases, with 9 bases between the two germline ends. Here the CDR3 DNA reads TGTGCCAGCAGTTTTCTTAGGGCTCAGCCCCAGCATTTT. It translates to CASSFLRAQPQHF.

The chain is built from TRBV9 and TRBJ2-2; weak D call: TRBD2 (6 bases). V dropped 3 bases and J dropped 6 bases, with 12 bases sitting between them. Looked up from germline, CDR1 is SGDLS and CDR2 is YYNGEE. The CDR3 spans 14 residues. The CDR3 spells CASSEQTRPGELFF. The CDR3 nucleotides read TGTGCCAGCAGCGAACAGACTAGACCCGGGGAGCTGTTTTTT.

In this sample, this clone turned up once. The chain uses TRBV7-3 and TRBJ2-5, with TRBD2 matching 9 bases. Germline V CDR1 and CDR2: SGHTA, FQGTGA. V shed 5 bases, J shed 0 bases, and the junction held 10 bases outside the gene matches. This CDR3 comprises 17 residues. Here the CDR3 reads CASSPLPGLANQETQYF. The CDR3 coding sequence is TGTGCCAGCAGCCCTCTCCCGGGACTAGCTAACCAAGAGACCCAGTACTTC. The whole variable domain, remainder taken from reference TRBV7-3 and TRBJ2-5, is GAGVSQTPSNKVTEKGKYVELRCDPISGHTALYWYRQSLGQGPEFLIYFQGTGAADDSGLPNDRFFAVRPEGSVSTLKIQRTERGDSAVYLCASSPLPGLANQETQYFGPGTRLLVL.

The rearrangement joins TRBV20-1 to TRBJ2-1; 14 bases line up with TRBD2. Germline assignment: CDR1 DFQATT and CDR2 SNEGSKA (reference sequence). The length of the CDR3 is 16 residues. Unmatched junction bases numbered 7, after V lost 3 bases and J lost 6 bases. CDR3 nucleotide sequence: TGCAGTGCTAGTTCAACCGGGACTAGCGGGAGCAATGAGCAGTTCTTC. As protein: CSASSTGTSGSNEQFF.

The chain is built from TRBV2 and TRBJ2-7; D remains ambiguous. The CDR3 runs to 14 residues. The V end lost 7 bases, the J end lost 5 bases, and 18 bases lay between the germline ends. From germline, CDR1 is SNHLY and CDR2 FYNNEI. The CDR3 bases are TGTGCCAGCACTACCCTAATAGCCAGCGACGAGCAGTACTTC. It codes for CASTTLIASDEQYF.

The genes are TRBV4-1 and TRBJ1-1; D is unresolved. The germline gives CDR1 MGHRA, CDR2 YSYEKL. This CDR3 is 12 amino acids long. With 3 bases removed from V and 7 bases from J, the gap between germline ends came to 9 bases. CDR3 in amino acids: CASSHGSVEAFF. The CDR3 coding sequence is TGCGCCAGCAGCCACGGCTCGGTTGAAGCTTTCTTT.

This chain joins TRBV2 and TRBJ2-2; 7 bases match TRBD1. The J segment lost 3 bases and the V segment lost 1 base, leaving 5 bases of the junction unmatched. This CDR3 contains 16 residues. The germline CDR1 and CDR2 sequences are SNHLY and FYNNEI. In DNA, the CDR3 is TGTGCCAGCAGTGAAGGTGGGGGACAGTACACCGGGGAGCTGTTTTTT. Translation gives CASSEGGGQYTGELFF.

A remark on this clone: A junction end diverges from the germline sequence, so it may reflect a read error. This chain joins TRBV7-9 and TRBJ1-2, with D perhaps matching TRBD1 (5 bases). Germline V gives CDR1 SEHNR, CDR2 FQNEAQ (reference sequence). The CDR3 is 13 amino acids. The CDR3 DNA reads as TGTGCCAGCAGTTTAGGACAACCTAATGGCTACACCTTC. Its translation: CASSLGQPNGYTF.

The chain couples TRBV3-1 (or the pseudogene TRBV3-2) to TRBJ2-7, with 9 bases lining up with TRBD1. The CDR3 extends over 14 amino acids. The ends lost 3 bases at V and 4 bases at J; junction bases unmatched: 4. Looked up from germline, CDR1 is LGHDT and CDR2 is YNNKEL (reference sequence). In DNA form, the CDR3 reads TGTGCCAGCAGCCAGGGAGGGACAGGGTACGAGCAGTACTTC. Residues: CASSQGGTGYEQYF.

The chain has TRBV6-1 and TRBJ1-2; possible D gene TRBD1, 5 bases. Per germline, CDR1 MNHNS and CDR2 SASEGT. V was trimmed by 3 bases and J by 8 bases, leaving 13 bases between them. This CDR3 has 13 amino acids. This chain's CDR3 is CASSDIGDWGYTF. CDR3 DNA: TGTGCCAGCAGTGATATAGGGGATTGGGGCTACACCTTC.

J is TRBJ1-2 and V is TRBV5-1, with a tentative D call TRBD1 (6 bases). Trimming took 2 bases from V and 4 from J, leaving 9 bases between them. CDR3 length equals 13 residues. Looked up from germline, CDR1 is SGHRS and CDR2 is YFSETQ. The CDR3 nucleotides read TGCGCCAGCAGCTTTGAACAGGGCTATGGCTACACCTTC. Residues: CASSFEQGYGYTF.

The chain joins TRBV6-5 to TRBJ1-2, with 7 bases identical to TRBD1. The V and J ends lost 3 bases and 7 bases, in that order; junction bases with no gene match: 5. There are 13 residues in the CDR3. CDR1 and CDR2 from the germline V gene are MNHEY and SVGAGI. The CDR3, as DNA: TGTGCCAGCAGTTATAATGCAGGGGGTGGCTACACCTTC. Translated, it gives CASSYNAGGGYTF.

This clone was picked up a small number of times. V usage is TRBV25-1 and J usage is TRBJ1-2; D ambiguous. The length of the CDR3 is 14 residues. Germline CDR1 reads MGHDK; CDR2 reads SYGVNS. The V end was cut by 5 bases, the J end by 8 bases, with 18 bases between. CDR3 in amino acids: CASSPAGMAIGYTF. CDR3 coding DNA: TGTGCCAGCAGTCCGGCGGGGATGGCCATAGGCTACACCTTC.

The CDR3 region is CASSLGTQVMNTEAFF. The CDR3 nucleotides are TGCGCCAGCAGCTTGGGGACACAAGTCATGAACACTGAAGCTTTCTTT. V is TRBV5-1 and J is TRBJ1-1, with D tentatively TRBD1 (5 bases). V lost 0 bases and J lost 0, with 12 bases in between. This CDR3 has 16 amino acids. Germline V gene sequence: CDR1 SGHRS, CDR2 YFSETQ.

V gene TRBV2 combines with J gene TRBJ1-2; 8 bases agree with TRBD1. J was trimmed by 6 bases and V by 10 bases; bases with no gene match: 10. The CDR3 consists of 13 residues. Germline V lookup: CDR1 SNHLY, CDR2 FYNNEI. The CDR3 sequence is CATNLDRGNGYTF. The CDR3 DNA reads as TGTGCCACCAATCTAGACAGGGGAAATGGCTACACCTTC.

The chain combines TRBV27 with TRBJ2-2; D gene uncertain. The V end was cut by 3 bases, the J end by 3 bases, with 14 bases between. The CDR3 is 16 amino acids. Per the germline V gene, CDR1 is MNHEY and CDR2 is SMNVEV (reference sequence). The CDR3, as DNA: TGTGCCAGCAGTTTCCGAGAACCAGACTACACCGGGGAGCTGTTTTTT. Its protein product is CASSFREPDYTGELFF.

This sequence joins TRBV28 and TRBJ1-5, with 7 bases matching TRBD1. The germline CDR1 and CDR2 sequences are MDHEN and SYDVKM. J gave up 5 bases and V 8 bases, and 6 bases lay outside the gene matches. The CDR3 loop spans 13 amino acids. The CDR3 here is CASRGQLHQPQHF. In DNA form, the CDR3 reads TGTGCCAGCCGGGGACAGCTCCATCAGCCCCAGCATTTT.

This chain connects TRBV10-3 to TRBJ2-1, with 11 bases aligning to TRBD2. The CDR3 is 15 amino acids. CDR1 is ENHRY, CDR2 SYGVKD, per germline. Losses at the gene ends were 3 bases for V and 4 bases for J; bases not matched to a gene: 2. In nucleotides, the CDR3 is TGTGCCATCAGTGAAAGACTAGCGGGGTACAATGAGCAGTTCTTC. Translated, it gives CAISERLAGYNEQFF.

The chain combines TRBV5-1 with TRBJ2-2; the D is unclear. This CDR3 region has 14 residues. Trimming took off 4 bases at V and 1 base at J, with 8 bases between the two ends. Germline lookup yields CDR1 SGHRS and CDR2 YFSETQ. CDR3: CASSKTVNTGELFF. CDR3 nucleotide sequence: TGCGCCAGCAGCAAAACAGTGAACACCGGGGAGCTGTTTTTT. The full variable domain, with the rest looked up from reference TRBV5-1 and TRBJ2-2, is KAGVTQTPRYLIKTRGQQVTLSCSPISGHRSVSWYQQTPGQGLQFLFEYFSETQRNKGNFPGRFSGRQFSNSRSEMNVSTLELGDSALYLCASSKTVNTGELFFGEGSRLTVL.

This clone has more than one count but fewer than ten. The chain recombines TRBV29-1 with TRBJ1-2, with a tentative D call TRBD1 (5 bases). The length of the CDR3 is 17 residues. The V gene's germline CDR1 is SQVTM and CDR2 ANQGSEA. Trimming removed 7 bases from V and 1 base from J, with 25 bases in between. The chain's CDR3 is CSATREISEVYNYGYTF. The CDR3 nucleotides are TGCAGCGCCACCAGGGAAATCTCCGAAGTCTATAACTATGGCTACACCTTC. The entire variable domain, with the rest obtained from reference TRBV29-1 and TRBJ1-2, is as follows: SAVISQKPSRDICQRGTSLTIQCQVDSQVTMMFWYRQQPGQSLTLIATANQGSEATYESGFVIDKFPISRPNLTFSTLTVSNMSPEDSSIYLCSATREISEVYNYGYTFGSGTRLTVV.

This chain joins TRBV6-5 and TRBJ1-6, with no clear D. CDR3 length equals 13 residues. The germline CDR1 and CDR2 sequences are MNHEY and SVGAGI. Between the trimmed V and J ends, which lost 7 bases and 9 bases, there was a span of 13 bases. The CDR3 nucleotides read TGTGCCAGCACGATGTCTCTGGGTTCACCCCTCCACTTT. Translating it yields CASTMSLGSPLHF.

This clone was picked up one time. The V and J genes are TRBV29-1 and TRBJ1-2; a weak D match, TRBD1 (6 bases). Germline assignment: CDR1 SQVTM and CDR2 ANQGSEA. CDR3 length: 13 amino acids. V was cut by 1 base and J by 1 base, with 7 bases left in between. Here the CDR3 reads CSVEAGDNYGYTF. In DNA, the CDR3 is TGCAGCGTTGAAGCAGGGGATAACTATGGCTACACCTTC.